What follows are 8 T cell receptor beta chains derived from one specimen sequenced in a study of T cells in Graves' hyperthyroidism and ophthalmopathy. RNA transcripts yielded amplified TCR beta CDR3 regions. When the TCR CDR3 underwent first-round RT-PCR, the HTBI primer set was used. Using its own MiXCR run on the multiplex PCR reads, TCRdb lists one record per CDR3 protein. The table lists 600,000 or so distinct CDR3 sequences, approximately 15% of them singletons. The source material was blood. The receptors stem from a woman under 30 with Graves' ophthalmopathy.

This clonotype was counted at least ten times. The chain uses TRBV7-9 and TRBJ1-5, with unresolved D. The CDR3 extends over 13 amino acids. V was trimmed by 2 bases and J by 4 bases, leaving 6 bases between them. Germline V gene lookup returns CDR1 SEHNR and CDR2 FQNEAQ (reference sequence). DNA for the CDR3: TGTGCCAGCAGCTTACAGCCAAATCAGCCCCAGCATTTT. Its translation: CASSLQPNQPQHF.

This clonotype was observed at least ten times. The gene calls are TRBV3-1 and TRBJ2-7; 7 nucleotides match TRBD1. Germline CDR1 reads LGHDT; CDR2 reads YNNKEL (reference sequence). Trimming took 5 bases from V and 2 from J; bases not matched to a gene: 9. CDR3 size: 15 residues. CDR3 nucleotide sequence: TGTGCCAGCAGCGAAACGACAGGGACCACCTACGAGCAGTACTTC. It specifies CASSETTGTTYEQYF.

This clonotype was seen at least ten times. The V and J genes are TRBV19 and TRBJ1-1; D is unclear. The CDR3 has 16 amino acids. CDR1 LNHDA and CDR2 SQIVND come from the germline V gene (reference sequence). The germline V and J ends were trimmed by 3 bases and 0 bases, with 14 bases remaining between them. CDR3 in amino acids: CASSIRSGRMNTEAFF. The CDR3 DNA follows: TGTGCCAGTAGTATCCGTTCGGGTCGGATGAACACTGAAGCTTTCTTT.

This clonotype occurred a few times. This sequence joins TRBV19 and TRBJ2-1; D ambiguous. The CDR3 runs 15 residues. The V end was cut by 3 bases, the J end by 0 bases, with 9 bases between. Germline V gene data show CDR1 as LNHDA and CDR2 as SQIVND (reference sequence). The CDR3 DNA sequence: TGTGCCAGTAGTATGGGTCTCTCCTCCTACAATGAGCAGTTCTTC. It specifies CASSMGLSSYNEQFF.

The chain carries TRBV9 and TRBJ2-3; D remains ambiguous. This CDR3 contains 16 residues. Germline CDR1 reads SGDLS; CDR2 reads YYNGEE. The germline V and J ends were trimmed by 0 bases and 1 base, with 12 bases remaining between them. CDR3 sequence: CASSVGRWSGTDTQYF. Here the CDR3 DNA reads TGTGCCAGCAGCGTAGGGCGATGGTCTGGCACAGATACGCAGTATTTT.

This clonotype appeared many times. The chain carries TRBV28 and TRBJ2-1; D call uncertain. The CDR3 sequence is 12 residues long. Germline assignment: CDR1 MDHEN and CDR2 SYDVKM. With 2 bases removed from V and 10 bases from J, the gap between germline ends came to 9 bases. CDR3: CASSLGLGEQFF. DNA of the CDR3: TGTGCCAGCAGTTTAGGGTTGGGCGAGCAGTTCTTC.

This clonotype came up many times. This chain connects TRBV5-6 to TRBJ2-7; D is possibly TRBD1 (5 bases). From germline, CDR1 is SGHDT and CDR2 YYEEEE. V lost 2 bases, J lost 5 bases, and 11 bases lay in between. The CDR3 contains 13 residues. The CDR3 spells CASSLGRVHEQYF. The CDR3 coding sequence is TGTGCCAGCAGCTTAGGCAGGGTCCACGAGCAGTACTTC.

This clonotype was found many times. The chain combines TRBV7-3 with TRBJ2-7; the D gene is possibly TRBD2 (6 bases). Germline V gene sequence: CDR1 SGHTA, CDR2 FQGTGA. The CDR3 contains 16 residues. The V gene lost 2 bases and the J gene lost 3 bases, with 17 bases spanning the gap. The CDR3 DNA is TGTGCCAGCAGCTTATGGGGGGATCGGACGGTCTACGAGCAGTACTTC. It codes for CASSLWGDRTVYEQYF. Variable domain in full (rest from reference TRBV7-3 and TRBJ2-7): GAGVSQTPSNKVTEKGKYVELRCDPISGHTALYWYRQSLGQGPEFLIYFQGTGAADDSGLPNDRFFAVRPEGSVSTLKIQRTERGDSAVYLCASSLWGDRTVYEQYFGPGTRLTVT.